The rows below give T cell receptor beta chains drawn from one sample of a study of blood T cell repertoires in COVID-19. Sequencing was performed with immunoSEQ multiplex PCR; in TCRdb, only in-frame clones are kept and a portion is missing. Among around 130,000 clones, about 86% were seen once, and the ten largest hold 2% to 3%. The sample was PBMCs or T cells enriched from blood (not recorded which). These receptors were collected from a man aged 40-55 years with acute COVID-19. Both conserved end residues are part of each CDR3. A D gene is named only where the DNA matches it firmly. A row's size may be missing; if present it is once, few, many or a size class.

size,D,V,J,DNA,CDR3
few,-,TRBV6-5,TRBJ1-1,TGTGCCAGCAGACAGGGTACGTACACTGAAGCTTTCTTT,CASRQGTYTEAFF
-,TRBD2,TRBV7-2,TRBJ2-1,TGTGCCAGCAGCTCCAGACTAGCATTCAATGAGCAGTTCTTC,CASSSRLAFNEQFF
-,TRBD2,TRBV6-2/TRBV6-3,TRBJ2-1,TGTGCCAGCAGTTCCCCGCCAGCGGGACGCAACAATGAGCAGTTCTTC,CASSSPPAGRNNEQFF
-,-,TRBV6-5,TRBJ2-3,TGTGCCAGCAGTCGGCAGGGGGGAGATACGCAGTATTTT,CASSRQGGDTQYF
-,TRBD2,TRBV7-9,TRBJ2-7,TGTGCCAGCAGCACTAGCGGGGCCGAGCAGTACTTC,CASSTSGAEQYF
-,TRBD1,TRBV28,TRBJ2-7,TGTGCCAGCAGATCGACAGGGGACGAGCAGTACTTC,CASRSTGDEQYF
once,TRBD1,TRBV6-4,TRBJ2-1,TGTGCCAGCAGTGAACAGGACAGGGGGCCTTTCTCCTACAATGAGCAGTTCTTC,CASSEQDRGPFSYNEQFF
-,-,TRBV6-5,TRBJ1-2,TGTGCCAGTGACAACCGGGACTTTAACTATGGCTACACCTTC,CASDNRDFNYGYTF
-,-,TRBV27,TRBJ2-4,TGTGCCAGCGGGTCTCGCGGGGTAAACATTCAGTACTTC,CASGSRGVNIQYF
-,TRBD1,TRBV5-1,TRBJ1-1,TGCGCCAGCAGCTTTACCGGACAGGGCACTGAAGCTTTCTTT,CASSFTGQGTEAFF
-,-,TRBV6-5,TRBJ1-1,TGTGCCACCCTAAGTATTGTAGCTCCCGAAGCTTTCTTT,CATLSIVAPEAFF
-,-,TRBV5-4,TRBJ2-2,TGTGCCAGCAGCCAAACAGTGTTCACCGGGGAGCTGTTTTTT,CASSQTVFTGELFF
-,TRBD1,TRBV27,TRBJ2-7,TGTGCCAGCAGTTTAAACAGGGGGCTATACGAGCAGTACTTC,CASSLNRGLYEQYF
-,-,TRBV28,TRBJ2-7,TGTGCCAGCAGTTTACAGGCGTTCACCTACGAGCAGTACTTC,CASSLQAFTYEQYF
-,TRBD1,TRBV5-1,TRBJ2-7,TGCGCCAGCAGCTCAGGGGGTGCTGGGTCCTTCCACGAGCAGTACTTC,CASSSGGAGSFHEQYF
once,TRBD1,TRBV5-4,TRBJ2-1,TGTGCCAGCAGCACGGGACAGGGAGACAATGAGCAGTTCTTC,CASSTGQGDNEQFF
-,-,TRBV19,TRBJ2-5,TGTGCCAGTACCGACAGAAAAGAGACCCAGTACTTC,CASTDRKETQYF
-,TRBD2,TRBV3-1/TRBV3-2,TRBJ2-7,TGTGCCAGCAGCCAAGATTTAGTGGCGGGGGGGCATCGGTACTTC,CASSQDLVAGGHRYF
medium-sized,TRBD2,TRBV7-3,TRBJ2-1,TGTGCCAGCAGCCTCTGGCAAACGGCCGGGGAAGGTAGCGGGAGTAATGAGCAGTTCTTC,CASSLWQTAGEGSGSNEQFF
-,-,TRBV9,TRBJ1-1,TGTGCCAGCAGCCCACAGACAGGGAACACTGAAGCTTTCTTT,CASSPQTGNTEAFF
once,TRBD1,TRBV7-3,TRBJ2-1,TGTGCCAGCAGCCAGGACAGGGGTCACAATGAGCAGTTCTTC,CASSQDRGHNEQFF
once,TRBD2,TRBV12-3/TRBV12-4,TRBJ2-2,TGTGCCAGCAGTTGGGGACTAGCGGGCGAACTGTTTTTT,CASSWGLAGELFF
-,-,TRBV6-5,TRBJ1-5,TGTGCCAGCAGTTTACAAGGCAATCAGCCCCAGCATTTT,CASSLQGNQPQHF
-,TRBD1,TRBV6-5,TRBJ1-1,TGTGCCAGCAGTCCCGAGGTACAGGGGAGGACGGCTTTCTTT,CASSPEVQGRTAFF
-,-,TRBV6-5,TRBJ1-1,TGTGCCAGCATTAGGGGTGGGGACACTGAAGCTTTCTTT,CASIRGGDTEAFF
few,TRBD2,TRBV3-1/TRBV3-2,TRBJ2-3,TGTGCCAGCAGCCAAGGGGCTGTAGCGGTCGGGGGGGCAGATACGCAGTATTTT,CASSQGAVAVGGADTQYF
-,TRBD1,TRBV13,TRBJ1-1,TGTGCCAGCAGCTTAACCGGGACAGGGGCACTTAACACTGAAGCTTTCTTT,CASSLTGTGALNTEAFF
few,-,TRBV9,TRBJ1-1,TGTGCCAGCAGCTCAAGGAGGGGTGAAGCTTTCTTT,CASSSRRGEAFF
few,-,TRBV6-6,TRBJ1-5,TGTGCCAGCAGCCGATCGACAGGAGCAGAGTTTCAGCCCCAGCATTTT,CASSRSTGAEFQPQHF
-,TRBD1,TRBV18,TRBJ1-2,TGTGCCAGCTCAGGATCCGGGACAGGGAAAAGCTACACCTTC,CASSGSGTGKSYTF
-,TRBD1,TRBV28,TRBJ2-7,TGTGCCAGCAGTCCCCCCCGGGACAGAGCCTACGAGCAGTACTTC,CASSPPRDRAYEQYF
-,TRBD1,TRBV15,TRBJ1-1,TGTGCCACCAGCAGAGATCCAGGGGGCTACACTGAAGCTTTCTTT,CATSRDPGGYTEAFF
-,TRBD1,TRBV19,TRBJ1-5,TGTGCCAGTAGTATAGATCCTACAGGGGCGGATCAGCCCCAGCATTTT,CASSIDPTGADQPQHF
-,TRBD1,TRBV5-6,TRBJ1-1,TGTGCCAGCAGCTTTATCTTAGGGGCAGGGGGAGCTTTCTTT,CASSFILGAGGAFF
-,-,TRBV21-1,TRBJ2-4,TGTGCCAGCAGGGACAGGGGGCGCGACAAAAACATTCAGTACTTC,CASRDRGRDKNIQYF
-,TRBD2,TRBV6-5,TRBJ2-1,TGTGCCAGCAACCGACTAGCGGGGGCGAACAATGAGCAGTTCTTC,CASNRLAGANNEQFF
-,TRBD2,TRBV7-3,TRBJ2-5,TGTGCCAGCAGTCGACTAGCGGGAGGAGGGGAGACCCAGTACTTC,CASSRLAGGGETQYF
-,TRBD2,TRBV9,TRBJ2-3,TGTGCCAGCAGCGCGACTAGCGGGAGAGCAGATACGCAGTATTTT,CASSATSGRADTQYF
-,-,TRBV19,TRBJ1-2,TGTGCCAGTAGTTTATCGGGGGTTCGCGGCTACACCTTC,CASSLSGVRGYTF
-,-,TRBV7-9,TRBJ1-5,TGTGCCAGCAGCCAGGGCCCGTACAGCAATCAGCCCCAGCATTTT,CASSQGPYSNQPQHF
-,TRBD1,TRBV7-2,TRBJ1-2,TGTGCCAGCAGCTTGGCCCAGGGGGTCGGTAACTATGGCTACACCTTC,CASSLAQGVGNYGYTF